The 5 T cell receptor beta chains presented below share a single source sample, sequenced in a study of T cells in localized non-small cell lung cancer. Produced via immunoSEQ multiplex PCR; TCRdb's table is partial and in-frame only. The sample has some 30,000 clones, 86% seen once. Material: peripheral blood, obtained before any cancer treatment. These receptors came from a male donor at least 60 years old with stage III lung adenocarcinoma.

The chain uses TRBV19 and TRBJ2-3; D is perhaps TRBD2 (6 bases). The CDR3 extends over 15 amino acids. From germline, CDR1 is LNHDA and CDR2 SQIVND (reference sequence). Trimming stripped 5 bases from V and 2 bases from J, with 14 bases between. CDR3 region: CASSSTGRNTDTQYF. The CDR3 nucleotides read TGTGCCAGTAGTTCAACCGGGAGAAACACAGATACGCAGTATTTT.

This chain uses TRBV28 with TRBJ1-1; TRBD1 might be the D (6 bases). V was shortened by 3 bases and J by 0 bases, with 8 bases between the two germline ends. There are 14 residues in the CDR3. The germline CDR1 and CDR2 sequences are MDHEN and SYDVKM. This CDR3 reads CASSFGGLNTEAFF. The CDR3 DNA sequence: TGTGCCAGCAGTTTCGGGGGCCTGAACACTGAAGCTTTCTTT. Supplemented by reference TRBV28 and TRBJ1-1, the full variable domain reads DVKVTQSSRYLVKRTGEKVFLECVQDMDHENMFWYRQDPGLGLRLIYFSYDVKMKEKGDIPEGYSVSREKKERFSLILESASTNQTSMYLCASSFGGLNTEAFFGQGTRLTVV.

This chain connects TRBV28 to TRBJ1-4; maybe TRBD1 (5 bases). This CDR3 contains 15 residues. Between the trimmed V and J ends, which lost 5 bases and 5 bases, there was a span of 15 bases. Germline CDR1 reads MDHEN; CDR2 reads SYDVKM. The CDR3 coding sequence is TGTGCCAGCAGTACGGGCGGGGCGTCAAATGAAAAACTGTTTTTT. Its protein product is CASSTGGASNEKLFF.

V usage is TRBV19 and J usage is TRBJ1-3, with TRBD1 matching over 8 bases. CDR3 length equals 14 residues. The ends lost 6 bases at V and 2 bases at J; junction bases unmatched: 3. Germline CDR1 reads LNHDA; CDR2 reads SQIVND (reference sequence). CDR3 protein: CASSATGAGNTIYF. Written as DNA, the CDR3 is TGTGCCAGTAGCGCGACAGGGGCTGGAAACACCATATATTTT.

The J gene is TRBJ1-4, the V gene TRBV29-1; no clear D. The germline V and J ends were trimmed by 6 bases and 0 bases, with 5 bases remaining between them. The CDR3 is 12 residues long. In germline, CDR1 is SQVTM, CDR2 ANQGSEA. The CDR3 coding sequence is TGCAGCGTACAGCCAACTAATGAAAAACTGTTTTTT. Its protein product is CSVQPTNEKLFF.